The rows below give T cell receptor beta chains drawn from one sample of a study of blood T cells in healthy people across ages. TCRdb called the 5' RACE reads again in MiXCR, with one record for every CDR3 protein. The data contain approximately 900,000 distinct CDR3 sequences, about 28% of them singletons. These same data were also listed under a study on T cells of mothers and their children.

Source material: blood. The receptor source for this set is a woman between 40 and 55 years old in good health. CDR3s include the opening cysteine and the closing phenylalanine or tryptophan. Each record gives: CDR3 length, clone size, J gene, D gene, V gene, CDR3 DNA, CDR3 protein. D genes are given only for firm matches. The size of a clone is reported for some rows only, either as once, few or many, or as a class for expanded clones.

>15|few|TRBJ2-1|-|TRBV6-5
TGTGCCAGCAGTTACTTCCAGGGGGGAAGGGATGAGCAGTTCTTC
CASSYFQGGRDEQFF
>15|-|TRBJ1-2|-|TRBV29-1
TGCAGCGTTGAAGGGACTGGGTTCTGGAGCTATGGCTACACCTTC
CSVEGTGFWSYGYTF
>19|-|TRBJ1-4|TRBD1|TRBV5-1
TGCGCCAGCAGCTTGGGGGCAGGGGGGAGCTTATCAACTAATGAAAAACTGTTTTTT
CASSLGAGGSLSTNEKLFF
>14|few|TRBJ2-7|-|TRBV20-1
TGCAGTGCTAGCTCGGGGCACCGAACTGGCGAGCAGTACTTC
CSASSGHRTGEQYF
>14|-|TRBJ1-4|TRBD1|TRBV6-6
TGTGCCAGCAGTTGGACAGGGACAGGGGAAAAACTGTTTTTT
CASSWTGTGEKLFF
>13|many|TRBJ1-2|-|TRBV6-4
TGTGCCAGCAGTGACGGGATCGGCTATGGCTACACCTTC
CASSDGIGYGYTF
>16|-|TRBJ1-1|TRBD1|TRBV4-1
TGCGCCAGCAGCCAGGCCACAGGGGCGATGAACACTGAAGCTTTCTTT
CASSQATGAMNTEAFF
>13|many|TRBJ1-5|-|TRBV28
TGTGCCAGCACCCTGGGGGGGAAGCAGCCCCAGCATTTT
CASTLGGKQPQHF
>16|many|TRBJ2-5|TRBD1|TRBV10-3
TGTGCCATCAGACCGGGACAGGGATTTGGAGGAGAGACCCAGTACTTC
CAIRPGQGFGGETQYF
>13|-|TRBJ1-2|-|TRBV20-1
TGCAGTGCTAGAGGGGGAGGGGGCTATGGCTACACCTTC
CSARGGGGYGYTF
>16|-|TRBJ1-1|TRBD1|TRBV7-2
TGTGCCAGCAGACCACTGACAGGGTACACGAACATTGAAGCTTTCTTT
CASRPLTGYTNIEAFF
>15|few|TRBJ1-4|TRBD1|TRBV12-3/TRBV12-4
TGTGCCAGCAGATCCACAGGGGGGCTGAATGAAAAACTGTTTTTT
CASRSTGGLNEKLFF
>13|once|TRBJ2-7|-|TRBV18
TGTGCCAGCTCACCTAGATCGACCTACGAGCAGTACTTC
CASSPRSTYEQYF
>14|-|TRBJ2-2|-|TRBV12-3/TRBV12-4
TGTGCCAGCAGTTTAGGACAACCCACCGGGGAGCTGTTTTTT
CASSLGQPTGELFF
>16|few|TRBJ1-2|-|TRBV5-1
TGCGCCAGCAGCTTGGACAGCCAGTCTTCTAACTATGGCTACACCTTC
CASSLDSQSSNYGYTF
>14|-|TRBJ1-4|-|TRBV12-3/TRBV12-4
TGTGCCAGCAGTTTGAGGGCCACGGGGGAAAAACTGTTTTTT
CASSLRATGEKLFF
>14|few|TRBJ2-6|-|TRBV24-1
TGTGCCACCAGCACCTCGGCGGGGGCCAACGTCCTGACTTTC
CATSTSAGANVLTF
>13|-|TRBJ2-3|-|TRBV2
TGTGCCAGCGGTAGACAGGGCACAGATACGCAGTATTTT
CASGRQGTDTQYF
>16|many|TRBJ2-1|TRBD2|TRBV6-2/TRBV6-3
TGTGCCAGCAGTTACTCTGCAAGCGGGGAGCACAATGAGCAGTTCTTC
CASSYSASGEHNEQFF
>13|-|TRBJ2-1|-|TRBV12-3/TRBV12-4
TGTGCCAGCAGTTTCCAGAATTACAATGAGCAGTTCTTC
CASSFQNYNEQFF
>14|few|TRBJ2-5|-|TRBV27
TGTGCCAGCAGCCCCCCAGGGGTTCTGGAGACCCAGTACTTC
CASSPPGVLETQYF
>15|-|TRBJ2-3|-|TRBV11-3
TGTGCCAGCAGCTACAGGGAAGGCCCCACAGATACGCAGTATTTT
CASSYREGPTDTQYF
>15|-|TRBJ1-1|TRBD1|TRBV11-1
TGTGCCAGCAGCTTACCGGGACAGATGAACACTGAAGCTTTCTTT
CASSLPGQMNTEAFF
>13|-|TRBJ1-1|-|TRBV29-1
TGCAGCGTGCTGGACGGTGGGAACACTGAAGCTTTCTTT
CSVLDGGNTEAFF
>14|-|TRBJ2-7|-|TRBV10-3
TGTGCCATCAGGGAAGGACGGGAGACCTACGAGCAGTACTTC
CAIREGRETYEQYF
>13|few|TRBJ2-7|-|TRBV20-1
TGCAGTGCTAGTCGGGGGAGTTCCTACGAGCAGTACTTC
CSASRGSSYEQYF
>15|few|TRBJ2-3|TRBD2|TRBV11-2
TGTGCCAGCAGCCCCGGGGGGGGGCCGACAGATACGCAGTATTTT
CASSPGGGPTDTQYF
>14|-|TRBJ1-1|TRBD1|TRBV4-1
TGCGCCAGCAGCCAGACGACAGGGACGGGTGAAGCTTTCTTT
CASSQTTGTGEAFF
>15|-|TRBJ1-4|-|TRBV28
TGTGCCAGCAGCTACCACGGAGGAACTAATGAAAAACTGTTTTTT
CASSYHGGTNEKLFF
>14|few|TRBJ1-2|-|TRBV6-2/TRBV6-3
TGTGCCAGCTCCCTTCCAGGGTGGAACTATGGCTACACCTTC
CASSLPGWNYGYTF
>15|-|TRBJ1-6|-|TRBV14
TGTGCCAGCAGCCAAGGCACAAGAACTAATTCACCCCTCCACTTT
CASSQGTRTNSPLHF
>17|-|TRBJ1-6|-|TRBV20-1
TGCAGTGCCGCCAAAGGCGGGGGACGAACCGCTAATTCACCCCTCCACTTT
CSAAKGGGRTANSPLHF
>15|many|TRBJ2-7|TRBD2|TRBV5-1
TGTGCCAGCAGTTTAGCAGGCGGGGGGCCCTACGAGCAGTACTTC
CASSLAGGGPYEQYF
>15|-|TRBJ2-4|-|TRBV27
TGTGCCAGCAGTCCCCTAGGGGCTGGGTGGGACATTCAGTACTTC
CASSPLGAGWDIQYF